A selection of T cell receptor beta chains follows, all from one sample in a study of human thymus T cells. Clones were read by immunoSEQ multiplex PCR, and TCRdb kept only the in-frame ones, dropping some. The sample shows approximately 49,000 clones, just under 95% of them seen only once. Sequenced: blood. Receptor source: a girl in the first two years of life with a congenital heart defect but otherwise immunologically healthy. Each CDR3 is given with its conserved first and last residue.

j_call	v_call	cdr3_aa
TRBJ2-2	TRBV5-1	CASSLPTGATGELFF
TRBJ1-3	TRBV18	CASSPYGISGNTIYF
TRBJ2-3	TRBV6-1	CASSERGGVNTQYF
TRBJ2-1	TRBV27	CASSFDGITYNEQFF
TRBJ2-3	TRBV6-5	CASSYGLLTDTQYF
TRBJ1-2	TRBV5-6	CASSARSFGGYTF
TRBJ2-1	TRBV2	CASSEALHAGGADEQFF
TRBJ2-3	TRBV27	CASSSHARGLAVTDTQYF
TRBJ1-2	TRBV19	CASSMGDSGYTF
TRBJ2-2	TRBV28	CASSLWHRTNTGELFF
TRBJ2-1	TRBV15	CATSGQGTSNEQFF
TRBJ2-5	TRBV5-1	CASSLGDPRQETQYF
TRBJ2-4	TRBV7-9	CASSVPDGVVSAKNIQYF
TRBJ2-7	TRBV7-2	CASSLASLSYEQYF
TRBJ2-1	TRBV5-1	CASSLYPAGISYNEQFF
TRBJ2-1	TRBV27	CASSLGAGGGRNEQFF
TRBJ2-1	TRBV10-2	CASSEAGGSRLNEQFF
TRBJ2-7	TRBV29-1	CSYISTGSGERGQYF
TRBJ1-2	TRBV15	CATSRGRTGDGYTF
TRBJ2-5	TRBV5-1	CASSFGGLRETQYF
TRBJ2-3	TRBV7-2	CASSFTSGLITDTQYF
TRBJ2-3	TRBV5-6	CASSFGTSGRRTDTQYF
TRBJ2-3	TRBV15	CATKEGQLTDTQYF
TRBJ2-7	TRBV10-3	CAIRRDRVDEQYF
TRBJ2-4	TRBV27	CASSLLGGMLDIQYF
TRBJ2-7	TRBV7-2	CASSAGQGLRYEQYF
TRBJ2-3	TRBV4-2	CASSQVTGLAVTDTQYF
TRBJ2-1	TRBV21-1	CASSRGATAIMVNEQFF
TRBJ2-3	TRBV5-4	CASSLRDNTDTQYF
TRBJ2-1	TRBV29-1	CSADGTGLLYNEQFF
TRBJ2-3	TRBV28	CASTLGRSDTQYF
TRBJ1-2	TRBV5-1	CASSLGGTGGNYGYTF
TRBJ1-5	TRBV6-1	CASRAHERTQPQHF
TRBJ2-5	TRBV7-7	CASSPDGSRAETQYF
TRBJ2-7	TRBV28	CASSYPGQGGEQYF
TRBJ2-1	TRBV5-1	CASSFRDRNEQFF
TRBJ1-6	TRBV6-6	CASSFRGFNSPLHF
TRBJ1-2	TRBV7-9	CASSSGRDGYTF
TRBJ2-3	TRBV4-2	CASSQVRTSGRARTDTQYF
TRBJ1-2	TRBV7-9	CASSLVGRRGYTF
TRBJ1-1	TRBV10-3	CAISESILGRGRTTEAFF
TRBJ2-3	TRBV7-2	CASSPTGDTQYF
TRBJ1-1	TRBV2	CASSEVRTGRTEAFF
TRBJ2-3	TRBV18	CASSPGSPADTQYF
TRBJ2-3	TRBV5-6	CASSILTDTQYF